A selection of T cell receptor beta chains follows, all from one sample in a study of blood T cell repertoires in COVID-19. Profiling relied on immunoSEQ multiplex PCR, and the TCRdb table lists in-frame clones only, not all of them. The sample lists fewer than 450,000 clones, roughly nine tenths occurring once. Specimen: PBMCs or T cells enriched from blood (not recorded which). These receptors were obtained from a woman in her 30s who had recovered from COVID-19. The CDR3 runs from the conserved cysteine through the conserved F or W. Fields, in order: clone size, J gene, D gene, V gene, CDR3 DNA, CDR3 protein. The D gene is left open where the match is weak. Clone size is shown for a subset of rows, as once, few, many or a class of expanded clone.

>NA|TRBJ1-6|TRBD1|TRBV13
TGTGCCAGCAGCTTAGGACAGGGGAATTCACCCCTCCACTTT
CASSLGQGNSPLHF
>NA|TRBJ1-4|TRBD1|TRBV6-5
TGTGCCAGCAGGCCGGGACAGGGGGCGGAAAAACTGTTTTTT
CASRPGQGAEKLFF
>NA|TRBJ1-1|TRBD1|TRBV29-1
TGCAGCGTTGAAACACAGGGGTTTGGCACTGAAGCTTTCTTT
CSVETQGFGTEAFF
>few|TRBJ1-6|TRBD1|TRBV19
TGTGCCAGTAGTTTCCCGGGACAGAACTATAATTCACCCCTCCACTTT
CASSFPGQNYNSPLHF
>once|TRBJ1-4|NA|TRBV28
TGTGCCAGCAGTTTATCTCCAGGCCGGGAAAAACTGTTTTTT
CASSLSPGREKLFF
>NA|TRBJ2-3|TRBD2|TRBV24-1
TGTGCCACCAGTGACCCTAGCGGGGGCCCTGGGGATACGCAGTATTTT
CATSDPSGGPGDTQYF
>once|TRBJ2-2|TRBD1|TRBV24-1
TGTGCCACCAGTGATTTGCAGCGGTTAGCGGCAGGGGGCCTCACCGGGGAGCTGTTTTTT
CATSDLQRLAAGGLTGELFF
>once|TRBJ2-2|NA|TRBV19
TGTGCCAGTAGTACCCCAGGGCTTCATAACACCGGGGAGCTGTTTTTT
CASSTPGLHNTGELFF
>NA|TRBJ2-6|TRBD1|TRBV6-4
TGTGCCAGCAGTCCACAGGGGCCTCCTGGGGCCAACGTCCTGACTTTC
CASSPQGPPGANVLTF
>NA|TRBJ1-1|NA|TRBV27
TGTGCCAGCAGTTTGAGTGGGGGGGACACTGAAGCTTTCTTT
CASSLSGGDTEAFF
>NA|TRBJ2-3|NA|TRBV12-3/TRBV12-4
TGTGCCAGCGGCCTAAATCCTAGCCGAGCCTATTTT
CASGLNPSRAYF
>NA|TRBJ2-2|TRBD1|TRBV29-1
TGCAGCGTTGTGGGGACAGGGGTCACCGGGGAGCTGTTTTTT
CSVVGTGVTGELFF
>NA|TRBJ1-4|NA|TRBV12-2
TGTGCAAGTCGCTTATTGGGCAGTGATGAAAAACTGTTTTTT
CASRLLGSDEKLFF
>NA|TRBJ1-1|TRBD1|TRBV2
TGTGCCAGCAGTTGGACAGGGGGCGCAGGGGGCGAGAACACTGAAGCTTTCTTT
CASSWTGGAGGENTEAFF
>NA|TRBJ2-3|NA|TRBV6-5
TGTGCCAGCAACAGGCCTAGCACAGATACGCAGTATTTT
CASNRPSTDTQYF
>NA|TRBJ1-1|NA|TRBV25-1
TGTGCCAGCAGTGAATTGGGCATGAACACTGAAGCTTTCTTT
CASSELGMNTEAFF
>once|TRBJ2-5|NA|TRBV3-1/TRBV3-2
TGTGCCAGCAGCCAAGATCCGAGGAGGGGTCGCGAGACCCAGTACTTC
CASSQDPRRGRETQYF
>NA|TRBJ1-1|NA|TRBV19
TGTGCCAGTAAATCGGGGGGCGAAGCTTTCTTT
CASKSGGEAFF
>NA|TRBJ1-6|TRBD1|TRBV28
TGTGCCAGCAGTTTTCGGACAGGGAATTCACCCCTCCACTTT
CASSFRTGNSPLHF